What follows are 13 T cell receptor beta chains derived from one specimen sequenced in a study of shared clonotypes between healthy human individuals. Repertoires were generated with immunoSEQ multiplex PCR, while TCRdb's copy carries only in-frame clones and drops some. Of roughly 2 million clones in the sample, 95% were seen once. Sequenced input: naive CD4+ T cells sorted from blood. As for subset: CD45RA+ positively selected. The receptors originated from a man younger than 35 in good health.

The rearrangement links TRBV5-1 to TRBJ2-1, with TRBD1 as a possible D gene (6 bases). Trimming removed 0 bases from V and 3 bases from J, with 7 bases in between. The CDR3 length is 14 residues. Germline values: CDR1 SGHRS, CDR2 YFSETQ. The CDR3 here is CASSLEQGYNEQFF. DNA of the CDR3: TGCGCCAGCAGCTTGGAACAGGGCTACAATGAGCAGTTCTTC.

This chain connects TRBV27 to TRBJ1-1; D gene uncertain. V was clipped by 3 bases and J by 4 bases, with 15 bases between them. The CDR3 has 15 amino acids. Germline V gene sequence: CDR1 MNHEY, CDR2 SMNVEV (reference sequence). Here the CDR3 reads CASSFPPGGGTEAFF. The DNA of the CDR3 is TGTGCCAGCAGTTTCCCACCGGGCGGCGGCACTGAAGCTTTCTTT.

The J gene is TRBJ2-1, the V gene TRBV7-9; a weak D match, TRBD2 (6 bases). The germline V gene encodes CDR1 SEHNR and CDR2 FQNEAQ (reference sequence). The ends were cut back, 5 bases at V and 4 bases at J, with 9 bases in the middle. This CDR3 has 13 amino acids. This chain's CDR3 is CASSALAYNEQFF. The CDR3 DNA reads as TGTGCCAGCAGCGCACTAGCTTACAATGAGCAGTTCTTC.

In DNA, the CDR3 is TGTGCCAGCAGCTTGGGTACCGGCGAAAAACTGTTTTTT. Translating gives CASSLGTGEKLFF. V usage is TRBV7-2 and J usage is TRBJ1-4; the D is unclear. CDR3 length: 13 amino acids. The V and J ends lost 3 bases and 8 bases respectively, with 10 bases between them. Germline CDR1 is SGHTA and CDR2 is FQGNSA.

This clone was found once. The chain is built from TRBV27 and TRBJ2-7; D perhaps matches TRBD1 (6 bases). The germline gives CDR1 MNHEY, CDR2 SMNVEV (reference sequence). Between the trimmed V and J ends, which lost 2 bases and 4 bases, there was a span of 12 bases. The CDR3 consists of 14 residues. The CDR3 protein is CASSLTPTGYEQYF. CDR3 bases: TGTGCCAGCAGTTTAACCCCGACAGGATACGAGCAGTACTTC.

This clone was detected only a few times. V gene TRBV4-3 combines with J gene TRBJ1-4, with unresolved D. Looked up from germline, CDR1 is LGHNA and CDR2 is YSLEER. The CDR3 length is 16 residues. The V gene lost 1 base and the J gene lost 7 bases, with 16 bases spanning the gap. CDR3 amino acids: CASSQVRNARFEKLFF. CDR3 coding DNA: TGCGCCAGCAGCCAAGTAAGGAATGCTAGGTTTGAAAAACTGTTTTTT.

Turning to this clone: Within the sample, other DNA sequences also encode this same CDR3. CDR3 region: CAWRGTNEKLFF. The CDR3 nucleotides read TGTGCCTGGCGAGGGACTAATGAAAAACTGTTTTTT. The rearrangement links TRBV30 to TRBJ1-4; D gene unclear. Per germline, CDR1 GTSNPN and CDR2 SVGIG (reference sequence). The CDR3 totals 12 residues. The V and J ends lost 5 bases and 2 bases respectively, with 6 bases between them.

V is TRBV30 and J is TRBJ2-7; the D is unclear. The CDR3 sequence is 12 residues long. The V gene's germline CDR1 is GTSNPN and CDR2 SVGIG (reference sequence). Between the trimmed V and J ends, which lost 1 base and 5 bases, there was a span of 9 bases. The chain's CDR3 is CAWSDLTDEQYF. As DNA, the CDR3 is TGTGCCTGGAGTGACCTTACGGACGAGCAGTACTTC. Using reference TRBV30 and TRBJ2-7 for the parts outside the CDR3, the full variable domain is SQTIHQWPATLVQPVGSPLSLECTVEGTSNPNLYWYRQAAGRGLQLLFYSVGIGQISSEVPQNLSASRPQDRQFILSSKKLLLSDSGFYLCAWSDLTDEQYFGPGTRLTVT.

This chain links TRBV2 with TRBJ1-2; D is unclear. The germline V gene has CDR1 SNHLY and CDR2 FYNNEI. This CDR3 region has 14 residues. Trimming stripped 5 bases from V and 4 bases from J, with 14 bases between. The CDR3 here is CASSKDSSLYGYTF. In nucleotides, the CDR3 is TGTGCCAGCAGTAAAGACTCTAGTCTCTATGGCTACACCTTC.

The CDR3 sequence: CASSYHRTDPYGYTF. The CDR3 nucleotides read TGTGCCAGCAGTTACCATAGGACGGACCCTTATGGCTACACCTTC. The genes are TRBV6-5 and TRBJ1-2; unclear D gene. The CDR3 loop spans 15 amino acids. The V end was cut by 2 bases, the J end by 5 bases, with 15 bases between. CDR1 and CDR2 (germline): MNHEY, SVGAGI.

Note on this clone: Other DNA sequences in the same sample also yield this CDR3. The chain couples TRBV10-3 to TRBJ2-7; no clear D. Deletions cut 0 bases from V and 7 bases from J, with 4 bases between. The germline gives CDR1 ENHRY, CDR2 SYGVKD. This CDR3 comprises 11 residues. CDR3 in amino acids: CAISESKEQYF. CDR3 bases: TGTGCCATCAGTGAGTCGAAGGAGCAGTACTTC.

Comments on this clone: Different DNA sequences within this sample yield the same CDR3. This chain connects TRBV30 to TRBJ1-1; no clear D gene. This CDR3 has 12 amino acids. Between the trimmed V and J ends, which lost 0 bases and 0 bases, there was a span of 2 bases. Germline CDR1 and CDR2: GTSNPN and SVGIG (reference sequence). The CDR3 protein is CAWSVVNTEAFF. The CDR3 DNA follows: TGTGCCTGGAGTGTAGTGAACACTGAAGCTTTCTTT.

V and J are TRBV7-2 and TRBJ2-7, with 13 bases matching TRBD2. After removal of 1 base from V and 7 bases from J, the junction contained 7 bases not matched to a gene. The V gene's germline CDR1 is SGHTA and CDR2 FQGNSA. There are 16 residues in the CDR3. The DNA for the CDR3 is TGTGCCAGCAGCTTAGGCTGGACTAGCGGGAGTGATGAGCAGTACTTC. The encoded protein is CASSLGWTSGSDEQYF.